This is a list of T cell receptor beta chains from one sample in a study of cytomegalovirus exposure and HLA in healthy donors. Sequencing used immunoSEQ multiplex PCR; TCRdb keeps in-frame clones, though not all of them. Of 110,000 to 150,000 clones in the sample, around 82% were seen once. Input material: PBMCs. The receptors derive from a young woman in good health and CMV-seropositive. Both conserved end residues are part of each CDR3. The D gene is left open where the match is weak. Clone size is stated in some rows and not others, as once, few, many or a class when expanded.

d_call	clone_size	v_call	j_call	cdr3_nt	cdr3_aa
TRBD2	-	TRBV19	TRBJ2-7	TGTGCCAGTAGTATGCGGGGGGCAGGGAAGCACGAGCAGTACTTC	CASSMRGAGKHEQYF
-	-	TRBV12-5	TRBJ1-1	TGTGCTAGTGGTTTGGTACGGGGGGCAGGGGCGAACACTGAAGCTTTCTTT	CASGLVRGAGANTEAFF
-	-	TRBV9	TRBJ1-4	TGTGCCAGCAGCGTCCAGGGCTGGCCTAATGAAAAACTGTTTTTT	CASSVQGWPNEKLFF
TRBD1	-	TRBV5-4	TRBJ2-3	TGTGCCAGCAGCTTGATCCAGGGGGCTTTCGCAGATACGCAGTATTTT	CASSLIQGAFADTQYF
-	-	TRBV28	TRBJ1-6	TGTGCCAGCAGTTTAGATGTTGGGGTAAGGGGGTCACCCCTCCACTTT	CASSLDVGVRGSPLHF
-	-	TRBV11-1	TRBJ2-1	TGTGCCAGCAGCTCGACAGGTTCTTACTCCTACAATGAGCAGTTCTTC	CASSSTGSYSYNEQFF
TRBD2	few	TRBV6-5	TRBJ2-1	TGTGCCAGCAGCCTCAGCGGGGGGCCTTACAATGAGCAGTTCTTC	CASSLSGGPYNEQFF
TRBD2	-	TRBV2	TRBJ2-1	TGTGCCAGCAGCCTCAAGCGGGGAGAGCAGTTCTTC	CASSLKRGEQFF
-	few	TRBV27	TRBJ1-1	TGTGCCAGCAGCCTTTCCCCCCAGGGCGACACTGAAGCTTTCTTT	CASSLSPQGDTEAFF
TRBD2	few	TRBV7-2	TRBJ2-1	TGTGCCAGCAGCTTAAATCTAGCGGGGGGGGGTGAGCAGTTCTTC	CASSLNLAGGGEQFF
-	-	TRBV6-5	TRBJ1-2	TGTGCCAGCAGTTACTCGGGGCAGGCTAACTATGGCTACACCTTC	CASSYSGQANYGYTF
-	-	TRBV6-5	TRBJ1-5	TGTGCCAGCAGTTTAGCGAAATCGAATCAGCCCCAGCATTTT	CASSLAKSNQPQHF
-	few	TRBV7-9	TRBJ2-6	TGTGCCAGCAGCTTCCCGGGGGAAAACTCTGGGGCCAACGTCCTGACTTTC	CASSFPGENSGANVLTF
-	-	TRBV10-1	TRBJ2-5	TGCGCCAGCGAAGCTATCTCAGGGGGGTTTCGGACCCAGTACTTC	CASEAISGGFRTQYF
-	-	TRBV7-8	TRBJ2-3	TGTGCCAGCAGCTTAGGGCCAGCGGCGGGGAGGACAGATACGCAGTATTTT	CASSLGPAAGRTDTQYF
-	-	TRBV5-1	TRBJ2-3	TGCGCCAGCAGCTTGGGTGTCGTGACAGATACGCAGTATTTT	CASSLGVVTDTQYF
-	-	TRBV28	TRBJ1-1	TGTGCCAGCATCATAGACACTGAAGCTTTCTTT	CASIIDTEAFF
-	few	TRBV6-5	TRBJ1-1	TGTGCCAGCAGCAAACTTCAGGGGAATGAAGCTTTCTTT	CASSKLQGNEAFF
-	medium-sized	TRBV5-4	TRBJ1-6	TGTGCCAGCAGCTTGGCTAGTACAGGCCATTCACCCCTCCACTTT	CASSLASTGHSPLHF
TRBD1	once	TRBV5-1	TRBJ2-5	TGCGCCAGCAGCACCGGGACAGGTCGAGAAGAGACCCAGTACTTC	CASSTGTGREETQYF
-	-	TRBV5-1	TRBJ1-1	TGCGCCAGCAGCTTGGGGGACAAGAACACTGAAGCTTTCTTT	CASSLGDKNTEAFF
-	-	TRBV29-1	TRBJ1-1	TGCAGCGTTTTTTCGCAGGGGATCGGCACTGAAGCTTTCTTT	CSVFSQGIGTEAFF
-	-	TRBV6-5	TRBJ1-6	TGTGCCAGCAGTGCGCAGGAAAGGTCACCCCTCCACTTT	CASSAQERSPLHF
TRBD2	-	TRBV7-8	TRBJ2-7	TGTGCCAGCAGCTTAGGACGGGGGGGGGCCGGCTACGAGCAGTACTTC	CASSLGRGGAGYEQYF
-	-	TRBV7-7	TRBJ1-1	TGTGCCAGCAGCTTTCAGGAGAACACTGAAGCTTTCTTT	CASSFQENTEAFF
-	-	TRBV5-1	TRBJ2-3	TGCGCTTCTGCCCGGGAGGATACGCAGTATTTT	CASAREDTQYF
TRBD1	-	TRBV18	TRBJ2-7	TGTGCCAGCTCAGGGCAGGGGGAATCCTACGAGCAGTACTTC	CASSGQGESYEQYF
-	-	TRBV5-1	TRBJ2-7	TGCGCCAGCAGCTTGGCCCCCAGGGCAGGCGAGCAGTACTTC	CASSLAPRAGEQYF
TRBD1	-	TRBV18	TRBJ2-1	TGTGCCAGCTCACCGGGGACAGCTACCTACAATGAGCAGTTCTTC	CASSPGTATYNEQFF
TRBD1	-	TRBV10-1	TRBJ2-7	TGCGCCAGTAGTAGAGGGACAGGGGACTCCTACGAGCAGTACTTC	CASSRGTGDSYEQYF
TRBD1	-	TRBV4-3	TRBJ1-2	TGCGCCAGCAGCCAAGATCGACCTGGGACAGGGGGCGGGGGCTATGGCTACACCTTC	CASSQDRPGTGGGGYGYTF
TRBD1	-	TRBV4-2	TRBJ1-5	TGTGCCAGCAGCCAAGTCTCCGGGACAGGGGACCAGCCCCAGCATTTT	CASSQVSGTGDQPQHF
TRBD1	-	TRBV9	TRBJ2-4	TGTGCCAGCAGCGCGGGACAGGGAAACATTCAGTACTTC	CASSAGQGNIQYF
TRBD2	-	TRBV7-2	TRBJ2-5	TGTGCCAGCAGCTTATCCGGTCTAGCGGGGCGAGAGACCCAGTACTTC	CASSLSGLAGRETQYF
-	-	TRBV19	TRBJ1-4	TGTGCCAGTTCCAGGGTAGTCGGAGAAAAACTGTTTTTT	CASSRVVGEKLFF
-	-	TRBV6-1	TRBJ2-7	TGTGCCAGCAGTGACTTACACCGGACAGATTCCTACGAGCAGTACTTC	CASSDLHRTDSYEQYF
TRBD1	-	TRBV7-2	TRBJ1-4	TGTGCCAGCAGGGGACAGGGTGGGGGCTATCGGGAAAAACTGTTTTTT	CASRGQGGGYREKLFF
-	once	TRBV7-2	TRBJ1-1	TGTGCCAGCAGCTCTACCCGGACAGAGACTGAAGCTTTCTTT	CASSSTRTETEAFF
TRBD1	-	TRBV5-6	TRBJ1-2	TGTGCCAGCAGCCCACAGGGGGGGCATGGCTACACCTTC	CASSPQGGHGYTF
TRBD1	-	TRBV7-8	TRBJ1-5	TGTGCCAGCAGCTTAGTAAGGGGACAGATCAATCAGCCCCAGCATTTT	CASSLVRGQINQPQHF
TRBD1	-	TRBV7-9	TRBJ1-1	TGTGCCAGCAGCTCGGGACAGACGAACACTGAAGCTTTCTTT	CASSSGQTNTEAFF
-	-	TRBV2	TRBJ2-7	TGTGCCAGCACTCTGGGGAGGGGTAATCAGGGGCTCCGCGAGCAGTACTTC	CASTLGRGNQGLREQYF
-	-	TRBV6-1	TRBJ1-2	TGTGCCAGCAGTGAAGCGTGGGGGGACTATGGCTACACCTTC	CASSEAWGDYGYTF
TRBD1	-	TRBV19	TRBJ2-3	TGTGCCAGCGGGGACAGGGGGTTAGATACGCAGTATTTT	CASGDRGLDTQYF
TRBD1	-	TRBV28	TRBJ2-7	TGTGCCAGCAGTCCGGACAGGGCGGCCTACGAGCAGTACTTC	CASSPDRAAYEQYF
TRBD1	-	TRBV5-4	TRBJ2-7	TGTGCCAGCAGCTTGGCTGGGACAGTCTACGAGCAGTACTTC	CASSLAGTVYEQYF
TRBD1	-	TRBV5-6	TRBJ1-1	TGTGCCAGCAGCTGGACAGGATTGAACACTGAAGCTTTCTTT	CASSWTGLNTEAFF
TRBD2	-	TRBV6-4	TRBJ2-2	TGTGCCAGCAGTGACTCCGCGGGGGGGCCCGGGGAGCTGTTTTTT	CASSDSAGGPGELFF
TRBD2	-	TRBV2	TRBJ2-2	TGTGCCAGCAGCTATTCGCTTAGGGCGGGGGGATGGGCCGGGGAGCTGTTTTTT	CASSYSLRAGGWAGELFF
-	-	TRBV19	TRBJ2-1	TGTGCCAGTAGTATTACCAGGAACAATGAGCAGTTCTTC	CASSITRNNEQFF
-	few	TRBV6-5	TRBJ1-1	TGTGCCAGCAGTCGTAAAGCGAACACTGAAGCTTTCTTT	CASSRKANTEAFF
-	-	TRBV10-3	TRBJ2-7	TGTGCCATCAGGACAAGGTTGGGCGACGAGCAGTACTTC	CAIRTRLGDEQYF
-	-	TRBV4-2	TRBJ1-5	TGTGCCAGCAGCCAAGTAAATCAGGGCGGATCTTATCAGCCCCAGCATTTT	CASSQVNQGGSYQPQHF